This TCR beta chain was documented in a study of T cells expressing NK-cell markers. The CDR3 is 15 amino acids. The germline CDR1 and CDR2 sequences are SNHLY and FYNNEI. The authors generated TCR beta cDNA through 5'RACE template switching with UMIs. After re-calling the 5' RACE reads, TCRdb lists one entry per CDR3 protein, DNA absent. This sample lists roughly 390,000 distinct CDR3 sequences; its ten largest clones have roughly 5.4%. The TCR originated in a man between 18 and 69 years old in good health. The chain is built from TRBV2 and TRBJ2-5; TCRdb names TRBD2, which stays unverified in the absence of DNA. The sequenced material came from blood T cells: a sorted CD56 or NKG2C T cell subset, CD4+ or CD8+ T cells, or bulk PBMC T cells (not recorded which). This CDR3 reads CASRGLAGVKETQYF.